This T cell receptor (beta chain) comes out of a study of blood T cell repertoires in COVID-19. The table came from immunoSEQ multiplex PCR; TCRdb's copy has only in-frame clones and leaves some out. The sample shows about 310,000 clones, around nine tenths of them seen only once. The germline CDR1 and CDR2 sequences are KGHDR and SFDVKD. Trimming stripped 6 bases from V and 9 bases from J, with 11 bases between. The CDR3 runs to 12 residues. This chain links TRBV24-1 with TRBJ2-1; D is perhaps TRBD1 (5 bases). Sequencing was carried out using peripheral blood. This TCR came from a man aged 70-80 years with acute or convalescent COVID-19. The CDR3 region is CATSQTVGEQFF. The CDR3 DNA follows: TGTGCCACCAGTCAGACAGTAGGTGAGCAGTTCTTC.